The present T cell receptor (beta chain) was sequenced within a study of cytomegalovirus exposure and HLA in healthy donors. About the study: Findings of an earlier analysis included about 100 million unique TCR beta sequences from roughly 190 million T cells.

The PCR used 60 Vbeta and 13 Jbeta primers. Using immunoSEQ multiplex PCR, the repertoire was profiled, and TCRdb retains in-frame clones only, with some absent. Of 150,000 to 200,000 clones listed, around 80% are singletons. Findings and caveats of the study: An observed cluster of highly shared sequence variants was recorded as a likely sequencing artifact. A list of 164 TCR beta chains associated with cytomegalovirus was given. Among TCR beta chains of equal frequency, HLA-associated ones were more clonally expanded in a later analysis.

About this clone itself: Its antigen remains unidentified.

V lost 5 bases, J lost 1 base, and 3 bases stayed unmatched. The CDR3 length is 16 residues. Germline V gene lookup returns CDR1 SGHRS and CDR2 YFSETQ. The sequenced sample was PBMCs. The genes are TRBV5-1 and TRBJ2-5; 15 bases are a match to TRBD2. This sequence was found in a young woman in good health and CMV-seropositive. The DNA for the CDR3 is TGCGCCAGCAGTTCGGGACTAGCGGGAGGCCAAGAGACCCAGTACTTC. It is translated as CASSSGLAGGQETQYF.